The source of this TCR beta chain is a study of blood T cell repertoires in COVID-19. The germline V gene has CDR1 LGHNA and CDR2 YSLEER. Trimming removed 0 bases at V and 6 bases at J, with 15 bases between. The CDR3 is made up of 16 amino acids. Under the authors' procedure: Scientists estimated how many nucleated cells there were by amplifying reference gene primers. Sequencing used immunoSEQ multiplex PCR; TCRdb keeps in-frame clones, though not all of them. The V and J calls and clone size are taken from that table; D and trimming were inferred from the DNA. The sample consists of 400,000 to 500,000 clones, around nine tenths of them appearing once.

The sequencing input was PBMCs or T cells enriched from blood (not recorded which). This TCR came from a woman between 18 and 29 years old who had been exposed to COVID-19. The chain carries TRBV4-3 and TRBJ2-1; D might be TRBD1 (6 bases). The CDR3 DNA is TGCGCCAGCAGCCAAGATGGCAGGGGACCCTCCAATGAGCAGTTCTTC. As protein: CASSQDGRGPSNEQFF.